The rows below give T cell receptor beta chains drawn from one sample of a study of blood T cell repertoires in COVID-19. Sequencing was performed with immunoSEQ multiplex PCR; in TCRdb, only in-frame clones are kept and a portion is missing. The data hold around 250,000 clones, with approximately 85% observed a single time. The sample taken for sequencing was peripheral blood. The source is a man aged 45-60 years with active or convalescent COVID-19. CDR3s include the opening cysteine and the closing phenylalanine or tryptophan. A D gene is named only where the DNA matches it firmly. Clone size is given for some rows only: seen once, a few or many times, or a class if the clone is expanded.

J gene: TRBJ2-3
clone size: .
D gene: TRBD2
V gene: TRBV23-1
CDR3 protein: CASSQSIAGVVTDTQYF
CDR3 DNA: TGCGCCAGCAGTCAATCAATAGCGGGAGTTGTCACAGATACGCAGTATTTT

J gene: TRBJ2-1
clone size: .
D gene: TRBD2
V gene: TRBV7-2
CDR3 protein: CASSLAVRLAAYNEQFF
CDR3 DNA: TGTGCCAGCAGCTTAGCGGTTCGGCTAGCGGCTTACAATGAGCAGTTCTTC

J gene: TRBJ2-1
clone size: .
D gene: TRBD2
V gene: TRBV6-4
CDR3 protein: CASSFLAGGDEQFF
CDR3 DNA: TGTGCCAGCAGTTTCCTAGCGGGAGGCGATGAGCAGTTCTTC

J gene: TRBJ2-7
clone size: .
D gene: TRBD2
V gene: TRBV2
CDR3 protein: CASSEAGGPGEQYF
CDR3 DNA: TGTGCCAGCAGTGAAGCGGGAGGGCCGGGGGAGCAGTACTTC

J gene: TRBJ1-6
clone size: few
D gene: TRBD1
V gene: TRBV28
CDR3 protein: CASTSSGGELTDSPLHF
CDR3 DNA: TGTGCCAGCACCTCATCAGGGGGCGAATTAACTGATTCACCCCTCCACTTT

J gene: TRBJ2-1
clone size: .
D gene: TRBD1
V gene: TRBV5-6
CDR3 protein: CASSSGQGPEQFF
CDR3 DNA: TGTGCCAGCAGCTCGGGACAGGGTCCTGAGCAGTTCTTC

J gene: TRBJ2-7
clone size: .
D gene: TRBD1
V gene: TRBV5-1
CDR3 protein: CASSWTGSGYEQYF
CDR3 DNA: TGCGCCAGCAGCTGGACAGGGTCTGGCTACGAGCAGTACTTC

J gene: TRBJ1-6
clone size: .
D gene: TRBD1
V gene: TRBV14
CDR3 protein: CASSQDRGQVGSPLHF
CDR3 DNA: TGTGCCAGCAGCCAAGATCGGGGACAGGTCGGTTCACCCCTCCACTTT

J gene: TRBJ1-1
clone size: .
D gene: .
V gene: TRBV7-9
CDR3 protein: CASSPYGGEAFF
CDR3 DNA: TGTGCCAGCAGCCCGTACGGAGGAGAAGCTTTCTTT

J gene: TRBJ1-6
clone size: .
D gene: .
V gene: TRBV27
CDR3 protein: CASSPRVNSPLHF
CDR3 DNA: TGTGCCAGCAGCCCTCGAGTGAATTCACCCCTCCACTTT

J gene: TRBJ2-1
clone size: .
D gene: TRBD2
V gene: TRBV7-6
CDR3 protein: CASSLLAGSNNEQFF
CDR3 DNA: TGTGCCAGCAGCCTACTAGCGGGGTCAAACAATGAGCAGTTCTTC

J gene: TRBJ1-1
clone size: .
D gene: .
V gene: TRBV3-1/TRBV3-2
CDR3 protein: CASSQGGRTEAFF
CDR3 DNA: TGTGCCAGCAGCCAAGGGGGGCGGACTGAAGCTTTCTTT

J gene: TRBJ2-1
clone size: .
D gene: .
V gene: TRBV2
CDR3 protein: CASSGSVAALF
CDR3 DNA: TGTGCCAGCAGTGGTTCAGTCGCCGCACTCTTC

J gene: TRBJ2-7
clone size: .
D gene: .
V gene: TRBV28
CDR3 protein: CASHQNGRTYEQYF
CDR3 DNA: TGTGCCAGCCACCAAAACGGGAGAACCTACGAGCAGTACTTC

J gene: TRBJ2-2
clone size: .
D gene: .
V gene: TRBV9
CDR3 protein: CASSGPPTGELFF
CDR3 DNA: TGTGCCAGCAGCGGGCCCCCTACCGGGGAGCTGTTTTTT

J gene: TRBJ1-5
clone size: .
D gene: .
V gene: TRBV27
CDR3 protein: CASKREGNQPQHF
CDR3 DNA: TGTGCCAGCAAGAGGGAGGGCAATCAGCCCCAGCATTTT

J gene: TRBJ2-3
clone size: .
D gene: .
V gene: TRBV2
CDR3 protein: CASSALGTQYF
CDR3 DNA: TGTGCCAGCAGTGCGCTCGGTACGCAGTATTTT